These 25 T cell receptor beta chains were sequenced from one sample in a study of cytomegalovirus exposure and HLA in healthy donors (dated by TCRdb to 2016 to 2017). The method was the immunoSEQ multiplex PCR assay. The multiplex PCR relied on a mix of 60 forward primers for TCR Vbeta segments and 13 reverse primers for TCR Jbeta segments. Here the immuneACCESS table is served through TCRdb, limited to in-frame sequences with V and J called. Missing clones are a known gap in these copies; in checked studies unresolved V genes cover under half, and the rest lacks a known reason. The sample includes about 60,000 clones, with 70% to 80% observed a single time. Together, the top ten hold approximately 20% of the sample. The source material was PBMCs. All receptors derive from a woman in her sixties in good health and CMV-seropositive.

J is TRBJ1-1 and V is TRBV5-4, with 10 bases that match TRBD1. The V gene end was trimmed by 5 bases and the J gene end by 1 base; junction bases not matched to a gene: 8. The germline gives CDR1 SGHNT, CDR2 YYREEE (reference sequence). This CDR3 is 16 amino acids long. The CDR3 region is CASSTRQGASNTEAFF. The CDR3 DNA follows: TGTGCCAGCAGTACGAGACAGGGGGCCTCGAACACTGAAGCTTTCTTT.

The genes are TRBV2 and TRBJ1-5; no definite D call. The length of the CDR3 is 13 residues. Germline loops: CDR1 SNHLY, CDR2 FYNNEI. Trimming took 10 bases from V and 3 from J, leaving 13 bases between them. CDR3 protein: CATSGQANQPQHF. Here the CDR3 DNA reads TGTGCCACTAGCGGGCAGGCCAATCAGCCCCAGCATTTT.

The chain carries TRBV6-6 and TRBJ1-4; D is undetermined. This CDR3 region has 11 residues. The germline CDR1 and CDR2 sequences are MNHNY and SVGAGI (reference sequence). V lost 7 bases, J lost 7 bases, and 7 bases lay in between. The CDR3 DNA is TGTGCCAGCACTCCCAGTGAAAAACTGTTTTTT. Protein: CASTPSEKLFF.

This chain connects TRBV4-3 to TRBJ2-2, with 9 bases matching TRBD1. V lost 3 bases, J lost 7 bases, and 9 bases stayed unmatched. There are 16 residues in the CDR3. Germline V gene lookup returns CDR1 LGHNA and CDR2 YSLEER. CDR3 sequence: CASSQGGTGLSGELFF. The CDR3 region has the DNA TGCGCCAGCAGCCAGGGCGGGACAGGGTTGAGCGGGGAGCTGTTTTTT.

The chain uses TRBV19 and TRBJ1-2, with a weak D call TRBD1 (5 bases). The ends were cut back, 7 bases at V and 4 bases at J, with 25 bases in the middle. CDR1 and CDR2 from the germline V gene are LNHDA and SQIVND (reference sequence). The CDR3 covers 17 residues. CDR3 DNA sequence: TGTGCCAGTACTCCCCTGGGGGGAGCCGGACCCCGCTATGGCTACACCTTC. Translating gives CASTPLGGAGPRYGYTF.

This chain links TRBV7-2 with TRBJ2-1; 7 bases agree with TRBD1. The V gene's germline CDR1 is SGHTA and CDR2 FQGNSA. V gave up 7 bases and J gave up 4 bases; unmatched junction bases: 10. The CDR3 totals 15 residues. The CDR3 here is CASKNKGTAYNEQFF. In DNA, the CDR3 is TGTGCCAGCAAAAACAAAGGGACAGCGTACAATGAGCAGTTCTTC.

This clone was picked up a small number of times. The chain employs TRBV6-6 and TRBJ1-1, with D perhaps TRBD1 (5 bases). The CDR3 has 13 amino acids. The germline gives CDR1 MNHNY, CDR2 SVGAGI (reference sequence). V lost 7 bases and J 1 base, leaving 10 bases between the germline ends. In DNA form, the CDR3 reads TGTGCCAGCATTCAAACAGGGAACACTGAAGCTTTCTTT. It encodes CASIQTGNTEAFF.

The chain joins TRBV9 to TRBJ1-1; no definite D call. From germline, CDR1 is SGDLS and CDR2 YYNGEE. Trimming shortened V by 4 bases and J by 1 base, and 11 bases separated the two germline ends. CDR3 length equals 14 residues. CDR3 coding DNA: TGTGCCAGCAGCTCCTTGGACTGGAACACTGAAGCTTTCTTT. It yields the protein CASSSLDWNTEAFF. Supplemented by reference TRBV9 and TRBJ1-1, the full variable domain reads DSGVTQTPKHLITATGQRVTLRCSPRSGDLSVYWYQQSLDQGLQFLIQYYNGEERAKGNILERFSAQQFPDLHSELNLSSLELGDSALYFCASSSLDWNTEAFFGQGTRLTVV.

V is TRBV6-5 and J is TRBJ1-2; 7 nucleotides match TRBD1. V shed 6 bases, J shed 8 bases, and the junction held 15 bases outside the gene matches. The CDR3 consists of 15 residues. Germline CDR1 is MNHEY and CDR2 is SVGAGI. CDR3 in DNA: TGTGCCAGCAGGTCTTCCGACAGGGTTAAGATGGGCTACACCTTC. Translation: CASRSSDRVKMGYTF.

The V gene is TRBV5-1, the J gene TRBJ2-7, with 7 bases that match TRBD1. J gave up 4 bases and V 0 bases, and 4 bases lay outside the gene matches. Germline V gene lookup returns CDR1 SGHRS and CDR2 YFSETQ. The CDR3 has 14 residues. Here the CDR3 reads CASSLGGGKYEQYF. CDR3 nucleotides: TGCGCCAGCAGCTTGGGAGGGGGCAAGTACGAGCAGTACTTC. Drawing the rest from reference TRBV5-1 and TRBJ2-7, the complete variable domain is KAGVTQTPRYLIKTRGQQVTLSCSPISGHRSVSWYQQTPGQGLQFLFEYFSETQRNKGNFPGRFSGRQFSNSRSEMNVSTLELGDSALYLCASSLGGGKYEQYFGPGTRLTVT.

This chain links TRBV19 with TRBJ2-1; 12 bases fit TRBD2. The length of the CDR3 is 17 residues. The V segment lost 6 bases and the J segment 9 bases; nucleotides outside the gene matches: 15. The germline gives CDR1 LNHDA, CDR2 SQIVND (reference sequence). CDR3 sequence: CASSSRGLAGGPVEQFF. CDR3 nucleotide sequence: TGTGCCAGTAGCTCACGGGGGCTAGCGGGGGGGCCGGTTGAGCAGTTCTTC.

The chain links TRBV25-1 to TRBJ1-3; no definite D call. V lost 5 bases, J lost 9 bases, and 14 bases lay in between. CDR3 length equals 13 residues. CDR1 is MGHDK, CDR2 SYGVNS, per germline. The CDR3 sequence: CASSKIGGGTIYF. The CDR3 DNA sequence: TGTGCCAGCAGTAAGATCGGTGGAGGCACCATATATTTT.

The chain employs TRBV18 and TRBJ2-1; 12 bases line up with TRBD2. Germline loops: CDR1 KGHSH, CDR2 LQKENI. The CDR3 length is 18 residues. Unmatched junction bases numbered 7, after V lost 4 bases and J lost 0 bases. The CDR3 region is CASSRTSGALSSYNEQFF. The CDR3 nucleotides are TGTGCCAGCTCACGGACTAGCGGGGCCTTGAGCTCCTACAATGAGCAGTTCTTC.

This rearrangement joins TRBV4-3 to TRBJ2-5, with TRBD1 matching 7 bases. The germline gives CDR1 LGHNA, CDR2 YSLEER. CDR3 size: 15 residues. The J segment lost 4 bases and the V segment lost 0 bases, leaving 5 bases of the junction unmatched. CDR3: CASSQDTRGSETQYF. The DNA for the CDR3 is TGCGCCAGCAGCCAAGATACCAGGGGGTCAGAGACCCAGTACTTC.

J is TRBJ1-2 and V is TRBV6-5, with 7 bases matching TRBD1. This CDR3 is built from 15 residues. The junction had 3 bases not matched to a gene; V was cut back by 2 bases and J by 0 bases. Germline V gene sequence: CDR1 MNHEY, CDR2 SVGAGI. CDR3 in amino acids: CASSYDRAANYGYTF. CDR3 nucleotides: TGTGCCAGCAGTTACGACAGGGCCGCTAACTATGGCTACACCTTC.

Worth noting for this clone: One end of the junction is discordant with germline, which a read error may explain. CDR3 sequence (DNA): TGTTCCAGCAGCTTGTCTAAGGGACAGAGGTCCTACGAGCAGTACTTC. This translates into CSSSLSKGQRSYEQYF. J is TRBJ2-7 and V is TRBV7-9; 7 bases match TRBD1. This CDR3 has 16 residues. Germline CDR1 is SEHNR and CDR2 is FQNEAQ (reference sequence).

The chain carries TRBV6-5 and TRBJ1-2; 9 nucleotides align to TRBD1. Germline CDR1 is MNHEY and CDR2 is SVGAGI. CDR3 length equals 15 residues. V lost 5 bases and J lost 3; bases outside the gene matches: 7. DNA for the CDR3: TGTGCCAGCAGTGGACAGGGGCCAGCGGACTATGGCTACACCTTC. This sequence encodes CASSGQGPADYGYTF.

This clone showed up just once. The chain couples TRBV7-9 to TRBJ2-3; TRBD2 matches at 12 bases. This CDR3 comprises 16 residues. The V gene end was trimmed by 3 bases and the J gene end by 4 bases; junction bases not matched to a gene: 5. Per germline, CDR1 SEHNR and CDR2 FQNEAQ (reference sequence). DNA of the CDR3: TGTGCCAGCAGCTTGCAACTAGCGGGGGGTGCAGATACGCAGTATTTT. Amino acids: CASSLQLAGGADTQYF.

The chain couples TRBV18 to TRBJ1-1; a weak D match, TRBD1 (6 bases). Deletions cut 6 bases from V and 1 base from J, with 12 bases between. CDR3 length: 14 residues. Germline V gene lookup returns CDR1 KGHSH and CDR2 LQKENI. CDR3 sequence: CASSLGQPNTEAFF. The CDR3 coding sequence is TGTGCCAGCTCCCTCGGACAGCCGAACACTGAAGCTTTCTTT.

Regarding this clone: The identical CDR3 is also encoded by other nucleotide sequences in the sample. V gene TRBV30 combines with J gene TRBJ1-1, with TRBD1 as a possible D gene (5 bases). The V gene's germline CDR1 is GTSNPN and CDR2 SVGIG (reference sequence). The V end lost 0 bases, the J end lost 3 bases, and 11 bases lay between the germline ends. The CDR3 runs 14 residues. CDR3 sequence reads: CAWSVRGTYTEAFF. The DNA for the CDR3 is TGTGCCTGGAGTGTACGAGGGACTTACACTGAAGCTTTCTTT.

The V call is TRBV5-1, the J call TRBJ1-2, with a tentative D call TRBD1 (6 bases). The CDR3 sequence is 15 residues long. V gave up 7 bases and J gave up 5 bases, with 21 bases separating them. Per germline, CDR1 SGHRS and CDR2 YFSETQ. This CDR3 is CASDPDGGAFYGYTF. The CDR3 DNA reads TGCGCCAGCGACCCGGACGGGGGGGCCTTTTATGGCTACACCTTC.

This clone occurred a few times. The V and J genes are TRBV28 and TRBJ1-2; perhaps TRBD1 as D (5 bases). Germline V gives CDR1 MDHEN, CDR2 SYDVKM. Trimming removed 10 bases from V and 2 bases from J, with 8 bases in between. This CDR3 contains 11 residues. The CDR3 loop is CATQVNYGYTF. Here the CDR3 DNA reads TGTGCCACACAGGTCAACTATGGCTACACCTTC.

J is TRBJ1-1 and V is TRBV27; D is uncertain. This CDR3 comprises 14 residues. The germline gives CDR1 MNHEY, CDR2 SMNVEV (reference sequence). With 6 bases removed from V and 5 bases from J, the gap between germline ends came to 16 bases. CDR3 amino acids: CASSPRMGRTEAFF. CDR3 sequence (DNA): TGTGCCAGCAGCCCCCGTATGGGGAGAACTGAAGCTTTCTTT.

This clone has just a few counts. V and J are TRBV7-2 and TRBJ1-5; D gene unclear. The length of the CDR3 is 13 residues. The germline V gene encodes CDR1 SGHTA and CDR2 FQGNSA. V was cut by 5 bases and J by 1 base, with 6 bases left in between. The CDR3 spells CASSLQSNQPQHF. The CDR3 nucleotides are TGTGCCAGCAGCCTACAGAGCAATCAGCCCCAGCATTTT.

This clone appeared once. The germline gene is not matched at one end of the junction; a read error may be the cause. The chain recombines TRBV7-9 with TRBJ1-4, with 7 bases matching TRBD1. CDR3 length: 17 amino acids. Germline values: CDR1 SEHNR, CDR2 FQNEAQ (reference sequence). The CDR3 here is CSSSLGEGARTIEKLFF. The CDR3, as DNA: TGTTCCAGCAGCTTAGGAGAGGGGGCTCGAACCATTGAAAAACTGTTTTTT.